This note documents a single T cell receptor beta chain sequence. Original processing notes: Amplification of reference gene primers provided the estimated nucleated cell counts. Sequencing used immunoSEQ multiplex PCR; TCRdb keeps in-frame clones, though not all of them. Clone size and V and J calls were adopted from that table, with D and trimming inferred from the DNA. In the table there are about 140,000 clones, more than 70% of which are singletons. The V gene lost 4 bases and the J gene lost 0 bases, with 9 bases spanning the gap. The CDR3 is 13 residues long. Germline CDR1 and CDR2: GTSNPN and SVGIG (reference sequence). The data were obtained in a study of blood T cell repertoires in COVID-19. Overall study context: Samples of COVID-19 (acute and convalescent) were obtained from the United States, Italy and Spain. From T cells, B-cell-depleted T cells, or PBMCs came the material, which was cDNA or gDNA.

Sample: peripheral blood. The sequence was collected from a human donor in a cohort sampled during active COVID-19. This chain uses TRBV30 with TRBJ1-1; D is possibly TRBD1 (5 bases). CDR3 amino acids: CAWTSGMNTEAFF. As DNA, the CDR3 is TGTGCCTGGACGTCAGGGATGAACACTGAAGCTTTCTTT. The entire variable domain, with the rest obtained from reference TRBV30 and TRBJ1-1, is as follows: SQTIHQWPATLVQPVGSPLSLECTVEGTSNPNLYWYRQAAGRGLQLLFYSVGIGQISSEVPQNLSASRPQDRQFILSSKKLLLSDSGFYLCAWTSGMNTEAFFGQGTRLTVV.